The 14 T cell receptor beta chains given below trace back to one sample, sequenced in a study of early T cells in non-severe SARS-CoV-2 infection. MiXCR, applied by TCRdb to the 5' RACE reads, yields one record per CDR3 protein. The data show approximately 28,000 distinct CDR3 sequences, with around 6.1% seen just once and 34% held by the top ten. This specimen was whole blood, taken at baseline. Receptors originate from an adult who was a healthcare worker with PCR-confirmed SARS-CoV-2 infection or an uninfected control (not recorded which).

Worth noting for this clonotype: A much larger clone is a single base away; this may be a read error. The V gene is TRBV11-2, the J gene TRBJ2-1; D call uncertain. This CDR3 has 15 amino acids. Germline CDR1 and CDR2: SGHAT and FQNNGV. The CDR3 bases are TGTGCCAGCAGCTTAGATCCGGGTCTCTACAATGAGCAGATCTTC. It is translated as CASSLDPGLYNEQIF.

By share, this clonotype counts as medium-sized (0.01 to 0.1%). The V call is TRBV12-3 or TRBV12-4, the J call TRBJ2-2; D perhaps matches TRBD2 (6 bases). The CDR3 covers 15 residues. V was cut by 0 bases and J by 5 bases, with 10 bases left in between. The DNA of the CDR3 is TGTGCCAGCAGTTTAGCGGGAGGCGTGACCGGGGAGCTGTTTTTT. This translates into CASSLAGGVTGELFF.

This clonotype was observed at least ten times. This chain joins TRBV20-1 and TRBJ2-2, with 9 bases identical to TRBD2. V shed 4 bases and J 4 bases; nucleotides not matched to a gene: 10. Germline V gene lookup returns CDR1 DFQATT and CDR2 SNEGSKA (reference sequence). This CDR3 is 16 amino acids long. The CDR3 nucleotides are TGCAGTGCTACGGGACTAGCCAAAAAGGGCACCGGGGAGCTGTTTTTT. As protein: CSATGLAKKGTGELFF.

This clonotype was recorded many times. V usage is TRBV7-9 and J usage is TRBJ2-5, with TRBD2 as a possible D gene (6 bases). Germline CDR1 is SEHNR and CDR2 is FQNEAQ (reference sequence). Deletions cut 5 bases from V and 4 bases from J, with 11 bases between. This CDR3 is 13 amino acids long. The CDR3 loop reads CASSRTEGETQYF. The CDR3 coding sequence is TGTGCCAGCAGCCGTACGGAGGGAGAGACCCAGTACTTC.

The sample holds many counts of this clonotype. The chain couples TRBV5-1 to TRBJ1-2, with TRBD1 as a possible D gene (5 bases). The CDR3 is 14 residues long. CDR1 SGHRS and CDR2 YFSETQ come from the germline V gene. Trimming took 4 bases from V and 3 from J, leaving 13 bases between them. CDR3 in amino acids: CASSPRDGDYGYTF. CDR3 in DNA: TGCGCCAGCAGCCCCCGGGACGGTGACTATGGCTACACCTTC.

This clonotype was seen ten or more times. V usage is TRBV6-1 and J usage is TRBJ2-1; D ambiguous. In germline, CDR1 is MNHNS, CDR2 SASEGT. V was shortened by 2 bases and J by 7 bases, with 9 bases between the two germline ends. The CDR3 consists of 13 residues. The CDR3 DNA sequence: TGTGCCAGCAGTGAATCCAGTTTTAATGAGCAGTTCTTC. It codes for CASSESSFNEQFF.

This clonotype was seen repeatedly, ten times or more. The CDR3 DNA reads TGCGCCAGCAGCCGCATCGCCCGGGGAACTAATGAAAAACTGTTTTTT. It encodes CASSRIARGTNEKLFF. The chain employs TRBV4-3 and TRBJ1-4; no definite D call. Germline loops: CDR1 LGHNA, CDR2 YSLEER. CDR3 size: 16 residues. Trimming took off 4 bases at V and 1 base at J, with 13 bases between the two ends.

This clonotype was detected ten times or more. The chain is built from TRBV24-1 and TRBJ2-1; 12 bases line up with TRBD1. V gave up 9 bases and J gave up 7 bases; unmatched junction bases: 18. Germline loops: CDR1 KGHDR, CDR2 SFDVKD. The CDR3 has 18 residues. The CDR3 sequence is CATRRGQGAFGEGNEQFF. The CDR3 nucleotides are TGTGCCACCCGTAGGGGACAGGGGGCGTTCGGCGAGGGGAATGAGCAGTTCTTC.

Notes on this clonotype: A clone one base away is much larger, so this may be a read error. This chain uses TRBV18 with TRBJ2-3; a weak D match, TRBD1 (5 bases). Germline CDR1 KGHSH, CDR2 LQKENI. This CDR3 comprises 17 residues. The germline V and J ends were trimmed by 3 bases and 3 bases, with 19 bases remaining between them. The CDR3, as DNA: TGTGCCAGCTCACCCCTCAGCAGGGCAATACCGACAGATACGCAGTATTTT. Residues: CASSPLSRAIPTDTQYF.

The table lists this clonotype with many counts. The J gene is TRBJ1-2, the V gene TRBV18; unclear D gene. From germline, CDR1 is KGHSH and CDR2 LQKENI. V was clipped by 8 bases and J by 3 bases, with 7 bases between them. This CDR3 is 11 amino acids long. As DNA, the CDR3 is TGTGCCAGCGCCTCGGACTATGGCTACACCTTC. It is translated as CASASDYGYTF.

As to this clonotype: Being one base from a much bigger clone, this may be a read error. The rearrangement links TRBV7-2 to TRBJ2-3; D may be TRBD1 (5 bases). CDR1 SGHTA and CDR2 FQGNSA come from the germline V gene. This CDR3 has 15 amino acids. The CDR3: CASSLQWGLTDMQYF. The DNA for the CDR3 is TGTGCCAGCAGCTTGCAGTGGGGCCTCACAGATATGCAGTATTTT. Full variable domain (remainder filled in from reference TRBV7-2 and TRBJ2-3): GAGVSQSPSNKVTEKGKDVELRCDPISGHTALYWYRQSLGQGLEFLIYFQGNSAPDKSGLPSDRFSAERTGGSVSTLTIQRTQQEDSAVYLCASSLQWGLTDMQYFGPGTRLTVL.

This clonotype appeared many times. The chain combines TRBV7-8 with TRBJ2-7, with 13 bases identical to TRBD2. Unmatched junction bases numbered 3, after V lost 5 bases and J lost 5 bases. The CDR3 contains 14 residues. In germline, CDR1 is SGHVS, CDR2 FQNEAQ. This CDR3 reads CASSKTSGRHEQYF. In DNA, the CDR3 is TGTGCCAGCAGCAAGACTAGCGGGAGGCACGAGCAGTACTTC. Supplemented by reference TRBV7-8 and TRBJ2-7, the full variable domain reads GAGVSQSPRYKVAKRGQDVALRCDPISGHVSLFWYQQALGQGPEFLTYFQNEAQLDKSGLPSDRFFAERPEGSVSTLKIQRTQQEDSAVYLCASSKTSGRHEQYFGPGTRLTVT.

With regard to this clonotype: One junction end does not reproduce the germline sequence, and a read error may be involved. This rearrangement joins TRBV18 to TRBJ2-5, with D hard to call. The CDR3 length is 13 residues. CDR1 and CDR2 from the germline V gene are KGHSH and LQKENI. The CDR3 nucleotides are TGTGCCAGCTCCCCACGTAGGATTGAGACCCAGTACTTC. Residues: CASSPRRIETQYF.

In this sample, this clonotype turned up many times. The V and J genes are TRBV18 and TRBJ1-1; D unclear. The V end was cut by 4 bases, the J end by 4 bases, with 4 bases between. The CDR3 has 11 residues. Looked up from germline, CDR1 is KGHSH and CDR2 is LQKENI. CDR3 nucleotides: TGTGCCAGCTCACACCGCACTGAAGCTTTCTTT. Residues: CASSHRTEAFF.